What follows describes a single TCR beta chain. The antigen is not known. In germline, CDR1 is SGHRS, CDR2 YFSETQ. CDR3 length: 15 amino acids. The V gene end was trimmed by 2 bases and the J gene end by 4 bases; junction bases not matched to a gene: 1. TCRdb re-called the RT-PCR reads through MiXCR, storing one row per CDR3 protein. The table lists about 620,000 distinct CDR3 sequences, 12% of them singletons. This entry is derived from a study of response to subunit inactivated influenza vaccine. Whole-study results and caveats: A suggestion made by the authors is that each seasonal influenza vaccination recruits few new T cells.

The clonotype was recovered from a man aged 45-60 years who received an inactivated influenza vaccine. Here the sequenced sample was PBMCs from blood, taken on the day of vaccination. The V gene is TRBV5-1, the J gene TRBJ2-2, with TRBD2 identical over 11 bases. The CDR3 here is CASSLGTSGTGELFF. The DNA of the CDR3 is TGCGCCAGCAGCTTAGGGACTAGCGGCACCGGGGAGCTGTTTTTT.